The sequence of this TCR beta chain was determined in a study of blood T cell repertoires in COVID-19. As for the study in general: All recovered Cohort 3 donors got two negative PCRs, got clearance, or saw symptom resolution.

Individuals aged roughly 18 to 95 years were recruited from 20 to 25 US areas. Some clones are missing from TCRdb's copy, which holds only in-frame ones; the method was immunoSEQ multiplex PCR. The profile shows 250,000 to 300,000 clones, more than 75% of them singletons. From germline, CDR1 is SGHVS and CDR2 FNYEAQ. The CDR3 loop spans 16 amino acids. The V segment lost 5 bases and the J segment 4 bases; nucleotides outside the gene matches: 4. The sequenced sample consisted of PBMCs or T cells enriched from blood (not recorded which). This receptor was obtained from an older woman in a cohort exposed to, infected with or recovered from COVID-19 (not recorded which). The chain is built from TRBV7-6 and TRBJ2-5; 16 bases agree with TRBD2. CDR3 amino acids: CASSLGTSGRGETQYF. CDR3 in DNA: TGTGCCAGCAGCCTCGGGACTAGCGGGAGGGGAGAGACCCAGTACTTC.